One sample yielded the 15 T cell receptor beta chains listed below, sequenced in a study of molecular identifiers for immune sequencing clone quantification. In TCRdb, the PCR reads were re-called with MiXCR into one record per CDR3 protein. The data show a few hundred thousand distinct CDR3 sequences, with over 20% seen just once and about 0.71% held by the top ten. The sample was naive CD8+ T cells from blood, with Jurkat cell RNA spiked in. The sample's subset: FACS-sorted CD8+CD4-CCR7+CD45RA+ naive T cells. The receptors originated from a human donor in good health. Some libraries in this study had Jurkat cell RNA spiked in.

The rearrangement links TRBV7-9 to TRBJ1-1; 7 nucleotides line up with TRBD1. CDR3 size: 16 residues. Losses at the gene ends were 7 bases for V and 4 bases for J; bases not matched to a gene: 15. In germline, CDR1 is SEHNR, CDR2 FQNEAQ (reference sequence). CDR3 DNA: TGTGCCAGCAAATCGGCAGGGGGGAAGTTAGGCACTGAAGCTTTCTTT. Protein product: CASKSAGGKLGTEAFF.

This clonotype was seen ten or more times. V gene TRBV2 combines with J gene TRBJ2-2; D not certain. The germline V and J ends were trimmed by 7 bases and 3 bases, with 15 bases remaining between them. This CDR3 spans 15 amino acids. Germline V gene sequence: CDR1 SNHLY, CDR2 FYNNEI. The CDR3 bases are TGTGCCAGCACCCCCCGCCTTGCGGACACCGGGGAGCTGTTTTTT. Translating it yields CASTPRLADTGELFF.

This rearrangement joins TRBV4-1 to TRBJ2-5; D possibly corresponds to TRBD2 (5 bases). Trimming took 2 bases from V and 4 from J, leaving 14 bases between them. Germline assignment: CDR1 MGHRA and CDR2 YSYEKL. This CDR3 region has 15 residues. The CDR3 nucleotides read TGCGCCAGCAGCCAAATCTCGGGCGGGCGAGAGACCCAGTACTTC. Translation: CASSQISGGRETQYF.

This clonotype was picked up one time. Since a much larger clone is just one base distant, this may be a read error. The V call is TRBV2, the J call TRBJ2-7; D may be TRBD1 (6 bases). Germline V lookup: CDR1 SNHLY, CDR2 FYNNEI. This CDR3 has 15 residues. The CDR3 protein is CASSAGAPSSYEQHF. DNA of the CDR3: TGTGCCAGCAGCGCAGGGGCCCCGAGCTCCTACGAGCAGCACTTC.

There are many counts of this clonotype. The CDR3: CASRTGQGNNYGYTF. The CDR3 DNA follows: TGTGCCAGCAGAACGGGACAGGGGAACAACTATGGCTACACCTTC. This sequence joins TRBV2 and TRBJ1-2; 10 nucleotides match TRBD1. Per the germline V gene, CDR1 is SNHLY and CDR2 is FYNNEI. V gave up 6 bases and J gave up 2 bases; unmatched junction bases: 6. CDR3 length: 15 residues.

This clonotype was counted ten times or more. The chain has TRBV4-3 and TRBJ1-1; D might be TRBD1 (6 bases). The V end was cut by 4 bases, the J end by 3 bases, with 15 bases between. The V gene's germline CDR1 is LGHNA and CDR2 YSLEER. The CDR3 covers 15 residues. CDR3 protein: CASSRSRTADTEAFF. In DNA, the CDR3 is TGCGCCAGCAGCCGCTCGAGGACAGCGGACACTGAAGCTTTCTTT.

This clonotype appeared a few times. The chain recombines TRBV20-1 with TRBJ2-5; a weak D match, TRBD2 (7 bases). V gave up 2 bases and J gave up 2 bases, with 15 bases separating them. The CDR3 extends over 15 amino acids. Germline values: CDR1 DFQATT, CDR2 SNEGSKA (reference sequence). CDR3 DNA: TGCAGTGCTAGATCCCGGGGGGCTCTACAAGAGACCCAGTACTTC. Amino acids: CSARSRGALQETQYF.

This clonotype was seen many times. As DNA, the CDR3 is TGTGCCAGCAGTTTTCGAGGAGAACTTTCCTACGAGCAGTACTTC. It is translated as CASSFRGELSYEQYF. The gene calls are TRBV28 and TRBJ2-7; D is unresolved. The V end lost 3 bases, the J end lost 1 base, and 13 bases lay between the germline ends. CDR1 MDHEN and CDR2 SYDVKM come from the germline V gene. The CDR3 consists of 15 residues. The whole variable domain, filled in from reference TRBV28 and TRBJ2-7, reads DVKVTQSSRYLVKRTGEKVFLECVQDMDHENMFWYRQDPGLGLRLIYFSYDVKMKEKGDIPEGYSVSREKKERFSLILESASTNQTSMYLCASSFRGELSYEQYFGPGTRLTVT.

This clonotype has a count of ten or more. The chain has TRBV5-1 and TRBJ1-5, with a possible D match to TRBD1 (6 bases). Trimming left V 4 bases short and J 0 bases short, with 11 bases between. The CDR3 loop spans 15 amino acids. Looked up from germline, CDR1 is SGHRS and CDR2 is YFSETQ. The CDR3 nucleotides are TGCGCCAGCAGCCCGGGACAATTTAGCAATCAGCCCCAGCATTTT. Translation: CASSPGQFSNQPQHF.

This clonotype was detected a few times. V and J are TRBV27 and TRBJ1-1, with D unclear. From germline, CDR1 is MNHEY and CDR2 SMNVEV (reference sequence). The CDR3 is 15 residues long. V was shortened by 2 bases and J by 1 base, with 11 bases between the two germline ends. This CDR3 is CASSLGRWQNTEAFF. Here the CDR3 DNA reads TGTGCCAGCAGTTTAGGTCGTTGGCAGAACACTGAAGCTTTCTTT.

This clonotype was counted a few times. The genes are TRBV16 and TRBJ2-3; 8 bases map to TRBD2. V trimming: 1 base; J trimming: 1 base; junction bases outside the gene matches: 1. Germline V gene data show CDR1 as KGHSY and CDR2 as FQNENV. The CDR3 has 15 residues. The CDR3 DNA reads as TGTGCCAGCAGCCAATATAGCGGGGGCACAGATACGCAGTATTTT. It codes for CASSQYSGGTDTQYF.

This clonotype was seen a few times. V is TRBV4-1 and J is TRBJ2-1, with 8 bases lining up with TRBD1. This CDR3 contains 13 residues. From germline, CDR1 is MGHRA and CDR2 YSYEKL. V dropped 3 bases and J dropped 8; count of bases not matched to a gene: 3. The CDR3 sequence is CASSQNRGYEQFF. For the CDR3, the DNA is TGCGCCAGCAGCCAGAACAGGGGGTATGAGCAGTTCTTC.

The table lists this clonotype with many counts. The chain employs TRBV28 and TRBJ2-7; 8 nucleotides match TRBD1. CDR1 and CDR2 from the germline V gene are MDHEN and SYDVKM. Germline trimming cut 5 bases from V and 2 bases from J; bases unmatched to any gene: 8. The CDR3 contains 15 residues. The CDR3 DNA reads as TGTGCCAGCAGTCTAGGTCCAGGGGGCCCCTACGAGCAGTACTTC. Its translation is CASSLGPGGPYEQYF.

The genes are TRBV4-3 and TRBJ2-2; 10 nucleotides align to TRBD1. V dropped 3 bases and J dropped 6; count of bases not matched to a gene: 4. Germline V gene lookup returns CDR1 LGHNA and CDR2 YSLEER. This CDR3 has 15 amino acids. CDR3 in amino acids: CASSQFDRGPGELFF. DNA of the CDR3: TGCGCCAGCAGCCAGTTTGACAGGGGGCCCGGGGAGCTGTTTTTT.

The CDR3 coding sequence is TGTGCCAGCAGCCAAGTCGGGGTGGGGGAGACCCAGTACTTC. This translates into CASSQVGVGETQYF. The V gene is TRBV14, the J gene TRBJ2-5, with TRBD2 as a possible D gene (5 bases). The CDR3 covers 14 residues. CDR1 is SGHDN and CDR2 is FVKESK in the germline V gene. Between the trimmed V and J ends, which lost 1 base and 5 bases, there was a span of 11 bases.